The entry below gives a single T cell receptor (beta chain) sequence along with its context. Repertoires were generated with immunoSEQ multiplex PCR, while TCRdb's copy carries only in-frame clones and drops some. The table shows around 12,000 clones, with 90% occurring only once. After removal of 1 base from V and 5 bases from J, the junction contained 2 bases not matched to a gene. CDR1 and CDR2 from the germline V gene are SGHVS and FQNEAQ. This CDR3 contains 14 residues. This specimen comes from a study of blood T cell repertoires in COVID-19. Looking at the study overall: Some COVID-19 samples were acute and others convalescent; all came from the United States, Italy and Spain. The analysed material was cDNA or gDNA that came from T cells, B-cell-depleted T cells, or PBMCs.

Sequencing was done on a sample of peripheral blood. The rearrangement links TRBV7-8 to TRBJ1-2; 9 nucleotides align to TRBD1. This TCR derives from a human donor with active COVID-19. The donor label of this sample is uncertain. The CDR3 sequence is CASSLGTGEYGYTF. The CDR3 DNA sequence: TGTGCCAGCAGCTTAGGGACAGGGGAATATGGCTACACCTTC.